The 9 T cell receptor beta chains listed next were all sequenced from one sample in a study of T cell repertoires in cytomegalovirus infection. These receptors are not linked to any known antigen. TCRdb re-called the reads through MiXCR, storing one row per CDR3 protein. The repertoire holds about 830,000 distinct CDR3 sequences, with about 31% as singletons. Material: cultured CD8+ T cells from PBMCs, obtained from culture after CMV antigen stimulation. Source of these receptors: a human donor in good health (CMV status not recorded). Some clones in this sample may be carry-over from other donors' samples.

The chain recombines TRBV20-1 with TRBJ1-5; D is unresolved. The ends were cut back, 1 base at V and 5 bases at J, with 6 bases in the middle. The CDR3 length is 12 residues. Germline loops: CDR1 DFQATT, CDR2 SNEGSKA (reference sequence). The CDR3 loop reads CSARVGDQPQHF. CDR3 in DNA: TGCAGTGCTAGAGTTGGAGATCAGCCCCAGCATTTT.

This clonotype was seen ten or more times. The DNA of the CDR3 is TGTGCCAGCAGCTACAATTTAGCAGTGGCCTACAATGAGCAGTTCTTC. Amino acids: CASSYNLAVAYNEQFF. V usage is TRBV7-6 and J usage is TRBJ2-1; no clear D gene. The CDR3 contains 16 residues. Germline CDR1 SGHVS, CDR2 FNYEAQ. V lost 4 bases to trimming and J lost 2 bases, with 15 bases between them.

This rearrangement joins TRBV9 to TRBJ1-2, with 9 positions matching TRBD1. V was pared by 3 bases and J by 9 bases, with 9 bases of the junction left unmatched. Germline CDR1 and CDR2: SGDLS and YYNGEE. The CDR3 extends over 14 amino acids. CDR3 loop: CASSASGTGRSYTF. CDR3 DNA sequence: TGTGCCAGCAGCGCCTCCGGGACAGGGCGCAGCTACACCTTC.

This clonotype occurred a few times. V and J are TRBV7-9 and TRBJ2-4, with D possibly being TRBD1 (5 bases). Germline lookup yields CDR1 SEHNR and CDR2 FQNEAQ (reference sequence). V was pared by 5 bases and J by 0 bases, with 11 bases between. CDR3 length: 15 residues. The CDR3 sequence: CASSQDQGAKNIQYF. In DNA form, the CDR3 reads TGTGCCAGCAGCCAAGACCAGGGAGCCAAAAACATTCAGTACTTC. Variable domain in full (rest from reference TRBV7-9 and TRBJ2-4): DTGVSQNPRHKITKRGQNVTFRCDPISEHNRLYWYRQTLGQGPEFLTYFQNEAQLEKSRLLSDRFSAERPKGSFSTLEIQRTEQGDSAMYLCASSQDQGAKNIQYFGAGTRLSVL.

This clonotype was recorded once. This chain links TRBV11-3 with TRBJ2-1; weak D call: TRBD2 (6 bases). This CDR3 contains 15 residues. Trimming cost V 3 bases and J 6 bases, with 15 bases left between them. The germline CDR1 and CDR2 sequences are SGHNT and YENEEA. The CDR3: CASSLEGPTFNEQFF. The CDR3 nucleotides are TGTGCCAGCAGCTTGGAGGGCCCTACCTTCAATGAGCAGTTCTTC.

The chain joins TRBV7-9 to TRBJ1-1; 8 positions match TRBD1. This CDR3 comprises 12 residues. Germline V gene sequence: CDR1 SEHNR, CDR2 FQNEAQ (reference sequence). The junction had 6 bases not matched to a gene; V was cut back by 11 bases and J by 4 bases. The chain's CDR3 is CASQGAPTEAFF. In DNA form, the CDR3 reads TGTGCCTCGCAGGGGGCCCCCACTGAAGCTTTCTTT.

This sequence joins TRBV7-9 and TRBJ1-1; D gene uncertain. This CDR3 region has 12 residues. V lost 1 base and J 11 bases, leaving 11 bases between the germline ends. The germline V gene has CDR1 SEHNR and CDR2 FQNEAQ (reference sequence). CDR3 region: CASSLVVLEAFF. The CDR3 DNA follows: TGTGCCAGCAGCTTAGTGGTGCTTGAGGCTTTCTTT.

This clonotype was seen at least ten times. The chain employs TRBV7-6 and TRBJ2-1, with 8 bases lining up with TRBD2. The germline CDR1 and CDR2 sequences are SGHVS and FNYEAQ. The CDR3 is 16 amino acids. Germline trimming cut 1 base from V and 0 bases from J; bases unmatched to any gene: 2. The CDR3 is CASSLGLASSYNEQFF. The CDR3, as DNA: TGTGCCAGCAGCTTAGGACTAGCGTCCTCCTACAATGAGCAGTTCTTC.

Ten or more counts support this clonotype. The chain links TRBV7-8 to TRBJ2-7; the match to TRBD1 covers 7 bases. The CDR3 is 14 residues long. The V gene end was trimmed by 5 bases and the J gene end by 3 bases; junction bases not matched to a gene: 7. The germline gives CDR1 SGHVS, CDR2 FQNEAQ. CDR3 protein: CASSRRTGGYEQYF. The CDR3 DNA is TGTGCCAGCAGCAGACGGACAGGAGGCTACGAGCAGTACTTC. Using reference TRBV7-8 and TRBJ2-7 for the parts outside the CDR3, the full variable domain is GAGVSQSPRYKVAKRGQDVALRCDPISGHVSLFWYQQALGQGPEFLTYFQNEAQLDKSGLPSDRFFAERPEGSVSTLKIQRTQQEDSAVYLCASSRRTGGYEQYFGPGTRLTVT.